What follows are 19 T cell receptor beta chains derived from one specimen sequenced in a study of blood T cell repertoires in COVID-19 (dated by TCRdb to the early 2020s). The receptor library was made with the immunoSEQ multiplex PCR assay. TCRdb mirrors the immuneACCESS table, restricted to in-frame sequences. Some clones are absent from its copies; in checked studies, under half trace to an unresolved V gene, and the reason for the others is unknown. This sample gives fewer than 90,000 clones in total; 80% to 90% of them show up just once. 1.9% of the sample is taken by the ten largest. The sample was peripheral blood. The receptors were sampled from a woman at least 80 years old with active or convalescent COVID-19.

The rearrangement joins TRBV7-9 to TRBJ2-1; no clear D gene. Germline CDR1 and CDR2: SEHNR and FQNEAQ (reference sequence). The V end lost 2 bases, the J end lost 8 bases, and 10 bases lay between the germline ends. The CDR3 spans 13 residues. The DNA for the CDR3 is TGTGCCAGCAGCTTAATGTCTTTCGATGAGCAGTTCTTC. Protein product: CASSLMSFDEQFF.

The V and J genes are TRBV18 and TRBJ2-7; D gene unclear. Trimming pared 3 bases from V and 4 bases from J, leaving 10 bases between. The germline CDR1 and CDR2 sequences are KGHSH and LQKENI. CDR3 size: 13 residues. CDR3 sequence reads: CASSPTVGYEQYF. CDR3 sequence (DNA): TGTGCCAGCTCACCTACAGTTGGTTACGAGCAGTACTTC.

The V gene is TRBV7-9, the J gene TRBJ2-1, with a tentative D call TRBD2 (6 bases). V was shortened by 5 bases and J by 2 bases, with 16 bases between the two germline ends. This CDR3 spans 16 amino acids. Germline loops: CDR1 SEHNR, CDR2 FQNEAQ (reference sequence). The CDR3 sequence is CASSPLLAETYNEQFF. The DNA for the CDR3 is TGTGCCAGCAGCCCCCTTTTAGCGGAGACCTACAATGAGCAGTTCTTC. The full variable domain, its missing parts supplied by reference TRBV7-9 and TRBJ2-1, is DTGVSQNPRHKITKRGQNVTFRCDPISEHNRLYWYRQTLGQGPEFLTYFQNEAQLEKSRLLSDRFSAERPKGSFSTLEIQRTEQGDSAMYLCASSPLLAETYNEQFFGPGTRLTVL.

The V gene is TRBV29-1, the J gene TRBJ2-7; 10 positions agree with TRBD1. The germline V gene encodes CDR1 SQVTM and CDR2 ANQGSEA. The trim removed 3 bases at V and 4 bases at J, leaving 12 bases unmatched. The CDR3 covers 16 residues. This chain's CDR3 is CSVEGGPGQGNYEQYF. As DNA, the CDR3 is TGCAGCGTTGAGGGGGGACCGGGACAGGGGAATTACGAGCAGTACTTC.

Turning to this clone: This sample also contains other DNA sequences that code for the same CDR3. The CDR3 reads CASSSAGYNEQFF. The CDR3 region has the DNA TGTGCCAGTAGTTCTGCAGGGTACAATGAGCAGTTCTTC. The genes are TRBV19 and TRBJ2-1; TRBD1 might be the D (5 bases). The CDR3 is 13 amino acids. Germline CDR1 LNHDA, CDR2 SQIVND (reference sequence). Trimming pared 5 bases from V and 4 bases from J, leaving 9 bases between.

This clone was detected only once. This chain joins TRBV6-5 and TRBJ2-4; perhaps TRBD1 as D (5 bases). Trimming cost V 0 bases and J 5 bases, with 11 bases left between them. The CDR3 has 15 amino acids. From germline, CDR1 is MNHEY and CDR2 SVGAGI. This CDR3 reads CASSYSSGWENIQYF. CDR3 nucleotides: TGTGCCAGCAGTTACTCGTCAGGGTGGGAAAACATTCAGTACTTC.

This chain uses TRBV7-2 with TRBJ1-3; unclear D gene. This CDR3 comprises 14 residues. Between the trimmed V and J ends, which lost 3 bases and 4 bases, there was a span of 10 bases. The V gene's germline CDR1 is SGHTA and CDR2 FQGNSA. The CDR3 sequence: CASSFERGGNTIYF. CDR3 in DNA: TGTGCCAGCAGCTTTGAGCGAGGGGGAAACACCATATATTTT.

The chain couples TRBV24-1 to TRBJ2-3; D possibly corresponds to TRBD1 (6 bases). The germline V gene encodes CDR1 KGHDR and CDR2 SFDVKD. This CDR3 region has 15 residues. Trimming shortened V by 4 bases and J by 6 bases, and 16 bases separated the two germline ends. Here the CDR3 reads CATSEGHRVGDTQYF. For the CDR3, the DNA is TGTGCCACCAGTGAAGGTCACAGGGTGGGCGATACGCAGTATTTT.

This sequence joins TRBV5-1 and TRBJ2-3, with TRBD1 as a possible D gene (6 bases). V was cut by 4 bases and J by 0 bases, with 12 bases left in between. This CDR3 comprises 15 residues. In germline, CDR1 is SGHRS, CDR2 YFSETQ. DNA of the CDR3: TGCGCCAGCAGCACCCTGACAGGTAGCACAGATACGCAGTATTTT. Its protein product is CASSTLTGSTDTQYF.

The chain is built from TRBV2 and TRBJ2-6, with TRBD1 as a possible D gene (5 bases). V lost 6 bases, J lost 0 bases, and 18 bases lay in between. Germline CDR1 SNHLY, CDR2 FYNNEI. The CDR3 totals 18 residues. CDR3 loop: CASSKDSREPSGANVLTF. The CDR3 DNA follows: TGTGCCAGCAGCAAGGATAGCAGGGAACCCTCTGGGGCCAACGTCCTGACTTTC.

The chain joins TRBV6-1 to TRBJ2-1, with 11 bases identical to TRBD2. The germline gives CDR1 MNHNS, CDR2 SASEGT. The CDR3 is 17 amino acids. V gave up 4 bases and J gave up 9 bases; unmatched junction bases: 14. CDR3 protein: CASSVARGLAAHSEQFF. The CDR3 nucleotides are TGTGCCAGCAGTGTCGCCCGGGGACTAGCGGCCCACAGTGAGCAGTTCTTC.

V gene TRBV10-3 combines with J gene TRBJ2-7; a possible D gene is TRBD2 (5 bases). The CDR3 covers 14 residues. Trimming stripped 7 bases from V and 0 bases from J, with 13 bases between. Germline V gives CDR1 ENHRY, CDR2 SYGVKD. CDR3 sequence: CAINPGDISYEQYF. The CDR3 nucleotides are TGTGCCATCAATCCCGGGGATATCTCCTACGAGCAGTACTTC.

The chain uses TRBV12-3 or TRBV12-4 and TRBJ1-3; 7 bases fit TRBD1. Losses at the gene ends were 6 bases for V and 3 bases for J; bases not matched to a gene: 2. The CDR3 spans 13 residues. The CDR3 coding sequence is TGTGCCAGCAGCCACAGGGGTGGAAACACCATATATTTT. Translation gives CASSHRGGNTIYF.

CDR3 DNA sequence: TGTGCCAGCTCACCTCTCACAGGGAATGATCACGAGCAGTACTTC. Protein sequence: CASSPLTGNDHEQYF. The V and J genes are TRBV18 and TRBJ2-7; D may be TRBD1 (6 bases). With 3 bases removed from V and 5 bases from J, the gap between germline ends came to 17 bases. Per the germline V gene, CDR1 is KGHSH and CDR2 is LQKENI. This CDR3 region has 15 residues.

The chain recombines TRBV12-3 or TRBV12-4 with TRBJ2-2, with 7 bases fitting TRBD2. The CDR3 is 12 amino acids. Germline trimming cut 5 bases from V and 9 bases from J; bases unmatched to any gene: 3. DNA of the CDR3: TGTGCCAGCAGTGCGGGGGACCGGGAGCTGTTTTTT. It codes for CASSAGDRELFF.

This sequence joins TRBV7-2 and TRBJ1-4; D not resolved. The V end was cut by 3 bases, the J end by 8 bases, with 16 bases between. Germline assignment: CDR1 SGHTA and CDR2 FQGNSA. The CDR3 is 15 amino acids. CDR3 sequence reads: CASSLVSRGGEKLFF. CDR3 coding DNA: TGTGCCAGCAGCTTGGTCTCGAGAGGTGGAGAAAAACTGTTTTTT.

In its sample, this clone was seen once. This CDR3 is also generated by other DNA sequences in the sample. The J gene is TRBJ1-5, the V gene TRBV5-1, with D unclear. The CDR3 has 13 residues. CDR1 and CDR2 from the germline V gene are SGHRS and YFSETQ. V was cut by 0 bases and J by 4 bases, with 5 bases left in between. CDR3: CASSLGQNQPQHF. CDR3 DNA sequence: TGCGCCAGCAGCTTGGGGCAGAATCAGCCCCAGCATTTT. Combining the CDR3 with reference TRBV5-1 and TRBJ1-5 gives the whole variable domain KAGVTQTPRYLIKTRGQQVTLSCSPISGHRSVSWYQQTPGQGLQFLFEYFSETQRNKGNFPGRFSGRQFSNSRSEMNVSTLELGDSALYLCASSLGQNQPQHFGDGTRLSIL.

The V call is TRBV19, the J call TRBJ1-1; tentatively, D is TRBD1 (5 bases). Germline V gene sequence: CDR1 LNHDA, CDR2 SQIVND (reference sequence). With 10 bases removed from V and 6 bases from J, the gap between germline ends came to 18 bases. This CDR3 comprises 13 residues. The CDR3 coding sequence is TGTGCCACCAAGGAGGGGTTTCCGGCTGAAGCTTTCTTT. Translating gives CATKEGFPAEAFF.

In DNA form, the CDR3 reads TGTGCCAGTAGTCCTCGAGGTGCCGACTATGGCTACACCTTC. Its translation: CASSPRGADYGYTF. This chain connects TRBV19 to TRBJ1-2; D gene unclear. Germline CDR1 and CDR2: LNHDA and SQIVND (reference sequence). The CDR3 runs to 14 residues. Trimming took off 5 bases at V and 3 bases at J, with 13 bases between the two ends.